This TCR beta chain emerged from a study of tumor and adjacent non-tumor tissue in lung cancer. On the study more broadly: Patients comprised about a dozen adenocarcinoma, 2 squamous cell carcinoma and 1 small cell lung cancer. Aged 31 to 76 years, patients included 10 men and about five women with stage I to III disease. Study results and caveats: Patients with more diverse tumor TCRs had worse survival.

Germline CDR1 SQVTM, CDR2 ANQGSEA. The length of the CDR3 is 13 residues. Regarding this clonotype: What it binds is unknown. Germline and junction disagree at one end, which may indicate a read error.

The library came from three nested PCR rounds adapted from ARM-PCR protocols. TCRdb reprocessed the multiplex PCR reads via MiXCR and lists one record per CDR3 protein. The repertoire includes 77,000 or so distinct CDR3 sequences, around 80% of them detected once, and approximately 40% sits in the top ten. RNA was extracted from bulk tissue without any cell sorting. This non-tumor lung sample came from over 3 cm beyond the tumor edge. Sequenced material: distant non-tumor lung tissue. The chain combines TRBV29-1 with TRBJ2-2; the match to TRBD1 covers 7 bases. This sequence originates from a man in his 70s with non-small cell lung cancer. CDR3 DNA: TGCAGTGTAACAGGGGCGAACACCGGGAAGCTGTTTTTT. It specifies CSVTGANTGKLFF.